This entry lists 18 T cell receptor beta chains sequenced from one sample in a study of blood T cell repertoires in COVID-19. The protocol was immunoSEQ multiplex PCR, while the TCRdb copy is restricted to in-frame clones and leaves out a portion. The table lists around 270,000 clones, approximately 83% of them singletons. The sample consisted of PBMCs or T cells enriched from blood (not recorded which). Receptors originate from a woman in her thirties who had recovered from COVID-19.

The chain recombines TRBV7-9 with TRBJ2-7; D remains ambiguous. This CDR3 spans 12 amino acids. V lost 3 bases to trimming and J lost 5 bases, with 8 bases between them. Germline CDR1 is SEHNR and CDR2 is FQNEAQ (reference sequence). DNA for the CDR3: TGTGCCAGCAGCTTTGAATCGGACGAGCAGTACTTC. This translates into CASSFESDEQYF.

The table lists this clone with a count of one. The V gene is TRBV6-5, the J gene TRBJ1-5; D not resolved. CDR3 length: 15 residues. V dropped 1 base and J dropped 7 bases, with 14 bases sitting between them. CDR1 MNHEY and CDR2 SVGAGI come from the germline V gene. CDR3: CASSYYAGSGQPQHF. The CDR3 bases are TGTGCCAGCAGTTACTATGCGGGCAGTGGCCAGCCCCAGCATTTT.

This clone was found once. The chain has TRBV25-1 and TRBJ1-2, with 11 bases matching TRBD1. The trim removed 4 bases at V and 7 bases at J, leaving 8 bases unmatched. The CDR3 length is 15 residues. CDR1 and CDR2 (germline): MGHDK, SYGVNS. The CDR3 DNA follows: TGTGCCAGCAGTGGACTGGGACAGGGGGACTTTGGCTACACCTTC. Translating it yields CASSGLGQGDFGYTF.

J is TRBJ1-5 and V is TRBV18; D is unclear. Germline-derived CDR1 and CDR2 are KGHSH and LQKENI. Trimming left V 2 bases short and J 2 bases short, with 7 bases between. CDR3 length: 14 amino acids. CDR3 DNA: TGTGCCAGCTCACCAAGGCAGGGCAATCAGCCCCAGCATTTT. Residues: CASSPRQGNQPQHF.

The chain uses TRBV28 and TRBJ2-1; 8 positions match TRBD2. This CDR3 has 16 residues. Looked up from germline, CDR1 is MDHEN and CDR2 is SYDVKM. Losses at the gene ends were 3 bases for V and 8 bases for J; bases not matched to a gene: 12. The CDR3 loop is CASSFFGGRSNYEQFF. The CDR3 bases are TGTGCCAGCAGTTTCTTCGGCGGGAGGAGTAACTATGAGCAGTTCTTC.

The CDR3 here is CASSFKGATGYTF. CDR3 in DNA: TGTGCCAGCAGTTTTAAAGGAGCGACTGGCTACACCTTC. V and J are TRBV27 and TRBJ1-2; D gene ambiguous. Germline V CDR1 and CDR2: MNHEY, SMNVEV (reference sequence). There are 13 residues in the CDR3. V lost 3 bases to trimming and J lost 7 bases, with 12 bases between them.

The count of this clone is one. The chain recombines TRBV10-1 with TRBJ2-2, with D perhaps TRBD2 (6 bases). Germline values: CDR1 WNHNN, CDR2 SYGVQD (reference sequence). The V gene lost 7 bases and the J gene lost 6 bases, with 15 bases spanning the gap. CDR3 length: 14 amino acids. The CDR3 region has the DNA TGCGCCAGCACTTACGCGTCGGGGGCCGGGGAGCTGTTTTTT. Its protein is CASTYASGAGELFF.

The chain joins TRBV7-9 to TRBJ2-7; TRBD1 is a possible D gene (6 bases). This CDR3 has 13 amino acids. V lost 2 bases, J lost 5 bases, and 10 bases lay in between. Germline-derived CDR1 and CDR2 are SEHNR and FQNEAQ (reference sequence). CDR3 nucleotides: TGTGCCAGCAGCTTAAAACAGGGCCACGAGCAGTACTTC. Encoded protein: CASSLKQGHEQYF.

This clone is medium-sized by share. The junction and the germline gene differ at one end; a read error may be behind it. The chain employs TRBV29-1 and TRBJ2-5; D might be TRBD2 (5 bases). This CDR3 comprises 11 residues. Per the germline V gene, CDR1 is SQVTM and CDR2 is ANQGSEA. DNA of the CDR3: TGCAGCGTTGTATCGCTAGCCGATTTAAACTTC. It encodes CSVVSLADLNF.

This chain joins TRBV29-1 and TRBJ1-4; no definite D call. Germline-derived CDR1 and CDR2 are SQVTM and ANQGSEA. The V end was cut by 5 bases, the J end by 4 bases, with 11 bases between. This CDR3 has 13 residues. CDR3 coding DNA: TGCAGCGTTCTTCGGGTCGGTAATGAAAAACTGTTTTTT. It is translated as CSVLRVGNEKLFF.

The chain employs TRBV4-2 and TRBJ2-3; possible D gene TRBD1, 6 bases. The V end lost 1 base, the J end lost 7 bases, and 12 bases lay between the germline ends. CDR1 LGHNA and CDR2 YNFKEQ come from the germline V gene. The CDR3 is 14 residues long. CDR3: CASSQGSRGYTQYF. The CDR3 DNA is TGTGCCAGCAGCCAAGGTTCCAGGGGATATACGCAGTATTTT.

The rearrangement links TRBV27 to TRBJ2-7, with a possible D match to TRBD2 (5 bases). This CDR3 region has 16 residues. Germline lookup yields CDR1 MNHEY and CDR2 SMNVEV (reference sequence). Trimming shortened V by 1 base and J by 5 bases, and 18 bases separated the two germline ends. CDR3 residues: CASSLWSSGFGDEQYF. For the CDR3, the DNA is TGTGCCAGCAGTTTATGGTCTTCGGGGTTTGGCGACGAGCAGTACTTC.

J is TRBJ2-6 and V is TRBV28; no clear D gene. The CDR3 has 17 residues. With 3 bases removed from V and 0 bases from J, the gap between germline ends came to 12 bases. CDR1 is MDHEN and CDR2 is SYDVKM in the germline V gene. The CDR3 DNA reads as TGTGCCAGCAGTTTTGGCAGGTGGGCCTCTGGGGCCAACGTCCTGACTTTC. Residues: CASSFGRWASGANVLTF.

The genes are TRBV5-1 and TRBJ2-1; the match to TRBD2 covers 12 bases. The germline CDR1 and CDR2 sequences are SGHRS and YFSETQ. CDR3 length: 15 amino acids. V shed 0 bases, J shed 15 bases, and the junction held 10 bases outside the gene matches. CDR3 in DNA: TGCGCCAGCAGCTTGGGACTAGCGGGAGAGGGCCGGCGGTTCTTC. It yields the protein CASSLGLAGEGRRFF.

The CDR3 sequence: CASSQEKAVYNEQFF. CDR3 coding DNA: TGTGCCAGCAGCCAAGAAAAAGCGGTATACAATGAGCAGTTCTTC. V usage is TRBV4-2 and J usage is TRBJ2-1, with D possibly matching TRBD2 (5 bases). The CDR3 is 15 residues long. Trimming pared 0 bases from V and 4 bases from J, leaving 10 bases between. Per germline, CDR1 LGHNA and CDR2 YNFKEQ.

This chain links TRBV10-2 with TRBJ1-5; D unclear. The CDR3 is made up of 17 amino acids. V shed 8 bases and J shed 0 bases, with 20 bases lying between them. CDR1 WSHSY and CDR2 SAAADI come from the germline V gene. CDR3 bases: TGCGCCAGCGGCGGCGTTCGCTCCCGGGATAGCAATCAGCCCCAGCATTTT. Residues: CASGGVRSRDSNQPQHF.

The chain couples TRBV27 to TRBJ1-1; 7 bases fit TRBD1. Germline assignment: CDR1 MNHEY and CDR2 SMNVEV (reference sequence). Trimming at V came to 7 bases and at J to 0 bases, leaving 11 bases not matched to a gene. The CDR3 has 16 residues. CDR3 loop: CASMKGAGAMNTEAFF. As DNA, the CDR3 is TGTGCCAGCATGAAGGGGGCAGGGGCTATGAACACTGAAGCTTTCTTT.

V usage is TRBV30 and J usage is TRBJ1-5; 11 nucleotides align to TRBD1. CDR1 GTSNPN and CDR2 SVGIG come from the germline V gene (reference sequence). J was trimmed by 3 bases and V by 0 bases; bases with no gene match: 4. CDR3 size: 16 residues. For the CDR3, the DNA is TGTGCCTGGAGTGTGGGGACAGGGGGTCTCAATCAGCCCCAGCATTTT. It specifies CAWSVGTGGLNQPQHF.